This record covers a single T cell receptor (beta chain). This receptor's antigen is unknown. The record has no base qualities; no much larger clone is one base away. This specimen comes from a study of T cell changes during pregnancy in multiple sclerosis (dated by TCRdb to about 2019). Notes on the research overall: The study examined how the T cell repertoire changed over the course of pregnancy in women with multiple sclerosis.

The CDR3 holds 15 amino acids from the cysteine to the phenylalanine. This entry keeps only the CDR3 DNA: 45 bases, framed from base 1. Based on the germline V gene (reference sequence), the CDR1 and CDR2 sequences are PRHDT and FYEKMQ. At the junction V is shortened by 5 bases and J by 5 bases; bases outside the gene matches: 12. Library preparation was by the immunoSEQ multiplex PCR assay. In its TCRdb copy, this immuneACCESS table keeps in-frame sequences only and misses some clones. Where compared with another copy, unresolved V genes explain less than half of these, and the others have no known cause. This sample gives roughly 40,000 clones in total; approximately 92% of them show up just once. Together, the top ten hold around 1.2% of the sample.

The V gene is TRBV13 and the J gene is TRBJ2-7; 7 bases in the middle match TRBD1. Source: peripheral blood, taken before pregnancy. The origin of this receptor is a female donor with multiple sclerosis, enrolled in a pregnancy study. The DNA sequence is TGTGCCAGCAGCCAACAACAGGGGATGTCGAACGAGCAGTACTTC. It encodes CASSQQQGMSNEQYF.